This TCR beta chain was captured by sequencing in a study of human T cells and chemical hapten exposure. Findings of the study overall: PT1 expanded TCR counts and patch test score were linked, and their correlation was positive.

As to this clonotype: Its target is unknown.

Time point reported: pre-sensitization, week 0. Treatment indicated: therapeutic diphenylcyclopropenone sensitization with weekly scalp DPC. Sample donors consisted of patients with alopecia, aged 18 to 70 years, who were suitable for DPC. Unique molecular identifiers were linked by the library to individual cDNA molecules. Each CDR3 protein is one row after TCRdb ran MiXCR on the RACE reads. The data show some 98,000 distinct CDR3 sequences, 10% to 12% seen once. V lost 1 base to trimming and J lost 4 bases, with 14 bases between them. Per germline, CDR1 LGHDT and CDR2 YNNKEL (reference sequence). This CDR3 comprises 15 residues.

The TCR comes from a woman aged 60-75 years with alopecia areata. Some clones in this sample may be carry-over from other donors' samples. The J gene is TRBJ2-7, the V gene TRBV3-1; tentatively, D is TRBD1 (6 bases). Material: whole blood, obtained in connection with sensitization to the hapten diphenylcyclopropenone (DPC). CDR3 DNA: TGTGCCAGCAGCCAAGGCCCGGGACATCTTTACGAGCAGTACTTC. Its translation: CASSQGPGHLYEQYF.